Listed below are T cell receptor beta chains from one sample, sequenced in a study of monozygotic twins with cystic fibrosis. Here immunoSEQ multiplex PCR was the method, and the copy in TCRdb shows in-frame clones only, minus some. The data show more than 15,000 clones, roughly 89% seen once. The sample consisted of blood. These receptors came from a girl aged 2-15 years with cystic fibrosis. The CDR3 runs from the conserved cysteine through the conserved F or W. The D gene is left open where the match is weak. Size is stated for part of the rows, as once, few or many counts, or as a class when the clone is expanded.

cdr3_nt: TGTGCCAGCAGCTTAAGGACCTACGAGCAGTACTTC
cdr3_aa: CASSLRTYEQYF
d_call: .
j_call: TRBJ2-7
clone_size: .
v_call: TRBV13

cdr3_nt: TGTGCCAGCAGTTTAAAGGGTTATGGCTACACCTTC
cdr3_aa: CASSLKGYGYTF
d_call: .
j_call: TRBJ1-2
clone_size: .
v_call: TRBV28

cdr3_nt: TGTGCCAGCAGTCGTACGAGGGAAACTGAAGCTTTCTTT
cdr3_aa: CASSRTRETEAFF
d_call: .
j_call: TRBJ1-1
clone_size: few
v_call: TRBV7-8

cdr3_nt: TGTGCCAGTAGTCCCCGATTAGCGGGAGTTCCCCAGTTCTTC
cdr3_aa: CASSPRLAGVPQFF
d_call: TRBD2
j_call: TRBJ2-1
clone_size: .
v_call: TRBV19

cdr3_nt: TGTGCCAGCAGCTCTCAAGGGGGAAACTACGAGCAGTACTTC
cdr3_aa: CASSSQGGNYEQYF
d_call: .
j_call: TRBJ2-7
clone_size: .
v_call: TRBV5-4

cdr3_nt: TGCGCCAGCAGTGCCGGGACAGCGGGCCAAGAGACCCAGTACTTC
cdr3_aa: CASSAGTAGQETQYF
d_call: .
j_call: TRBJ2-5
clone_size: .
v_call: TRBV5-1

cdr3_nt: TGCAGCGTTGGACAGGGCCGCCTGAACACTGAAGCTTTCTTT
cdr3_aa: CSVGQGRLNTEAFF
d_call: TRBD1
j_call: TRBJ1-1
clone_size: few
v_call: TRBV29-1

cdr3_nt: TGTGCCAGCAATGGCAGGGGGTTCTACGAGCAGTACTTC
cdr3_aa: CASNGRGFYEQYF
d_call: TRBD1
j_call: TRBJ2-7
clone_size: few
v_call: TRBV2

cdr3_nt: TGTGCCAGCAGTATGGGACTGCCCCCCAACGAGCAGTACTTC
cdr3_aa: CASSMGLPPNEQYF
d_call: .
j_call: TRBJ2-7
clone_size: .
v_call: TRBV27

cdr3_nt: TGTGCCAGCAGTTATACGGGACGGGACCGCACCGGGGAGCTGTTTTTT
cdr3_aa: CASSYTGRDRTGELFF
d_call: .
j_call: TRBJ2-2
clone_size: .
v_call: TRBV6-9

cdr3_nt: TGTGCCAGCAGTGAAAGCCACCTCTTACTCTCCTACGAGCAGTACTTC
cdr3_aa: CASSESHLLLSYEQYF
d_call: .
j_call: TRBJ2-7
clone_size: .
v_call: TRBV6-1

cdr3_nt: TGTGCCAGTAGTCTCGGACAGAGCTCCTACAATGAGCAGTTCTTC
cdr3_aa: CASSLGQSSYNEQFF
d_call: .
j_call: TRBJ2-1
clone_size: once
v_call: TRBV19

cdr3_nt: TGTGCCAGCAGCTTACAAGCGGGACGCACAGATACGCAGTATTTT
cdr3_aa: CASSLQAGRTDTQYF
d_call: TRBD2
j_call: TRBJ2-3
clone_size: .
v_call: TRBV7-2

cdr3_nt: TGTGCCAGCAGTTCCGGACTAAATGAGCAGTTCTTC
cdr3_aa: CASSSGLNEQFF
d_call: .
j_call: TRBJ2-1
clone_size: .
v_call: TRBV6-5

cdr3_nt: TGTGCCAGTAGGTTATATAGCAATCAGCCCCAGCATTTT
cdr3_aa: CASRLYSNQPQHF
d_call: .
j_call: TRBJ1-5
clone_size: .
v_call: TRBV19

cdr3_nt: TGTGCCAGCAGTCCCAGGGGCCCCTTCGAGCAGTACTTC
cdr3_aa: CASSPRGPFEQYF
d_call: .
j_call: TRBJ2-7
clone_size: .
v_call: TRBV27

cdr3_nt: TGCGCCAGCAGCCCTACGACTAGCGGGAACGCGGATACGCAGTATTTT
cdr3_aa: CASSPTTSGNADTQYF
d_call: TRBD2
j_call: TRBJ2-3
clone_size: .
v_call: TRBV5-1

cdr3_nt: TGTGCCAGTAGTCTGGGGGACAGGGGGTATGGAAACACCATATATTTT
cdr3_aa: CASSLGDRGYGNTIYF
d_call: TRBD1
j_call: TRBJ1-3
clone_size: .
v_call: TRBV19

cdr3_nt: TGTGCCAGCAGCCAAGCAGGATCGAAGGAAAAACTGTTTTTT
cdr3_aa: CASSQAGSKEKLFF
d_call: .
j_call: TRBJ1-4
clone_size: .
v_call: TRBV14

cdr3_nt: TGCAGCGTTCTGAGGACAGGGGGATCTGGGGCCAACGTCCTGACTTTC
cdr3_aa: CSVLRTGGSGANVLTF
d_call: TRBD1
j_call: TRBJ2-6
clone_size: .
v_call: TRBV29-1

cdr3_nt: TGTGCCTGGAGTGGGGGACAGTCCATGAACACTGAAGCTTTCTTT
cdr3_aa: CAWSGGQSMNTEAFF
d_call: TRBD1
j_call: TRBJ1-1
clone_size: few
v_call: TRBV30

cdr3_nt: TGTGCCATCAGTGAGTCGGCAGGGGACGGGCGCTATGGCTACACCTTC
cdr3_aa: CAISESAGDGRYGYTF
d_call: .
j_call: TRBJ1-2
clone_size: .
v_call: TRBV10-3

cdr3_nt: TGTGCTAGTGGCCCGGGACTAGCGGGGGGGAGCTCCTACAATGAGCAGTTCTTC
cdr3_aa: CASGPGLAGGSSYNEQFF
d_call: TRBD2
j_call: TRBJ2-1
clone_size: .
v_call: TRBV12-5

cdr3_nt: TGTGCCAGCAGTGAAAAGGGTGAGAATTCACCCCTCCACTTT
cdr3_aa: CASSEKGENSPLHF
d_call: .
j_call: TRBJ1-6
clone_size: once
v_call: TRBV6-1

cdr3_nt: TGTGCCAGCAGCCCAATCCCCTCCCGATTGAACACTGAAGCTTTCTTT
cdr3_aa: CASSPIPSRLNTEAFF
d_call: .
j_call: TRBJ1-1
clone_size: .
v_call: TRBV7-8

cdr3_nt: TGTGCCATCAGTGAGTCTGATCGAGCAACTAATGAAAAACTGTTTTTT
cdr3_aa: CAISESDRATNEKLFF
d_call: .
j_call: TRBJ1-4
clone_size: .
v_call: TRBV10-3

cdr3_nt: TGCGCCAGCAGCCATCCGCCTGGGGGCCCGGTAGAGACCCAGTACTTC
cdr3_aa: CASSHPPGGPVETQYF
d_call: .
j_call: TRBJ2-5
clone_size: .
v_call: TRBV5-1

cdr3_nt: TGTGCCAGCAGCGAACGGGCAGGGTTAATCTGGGAGCTGTTTTTT
cdr3_aa: CASSERAGLIWELFF
d_call: .
j_call: TRBJ2-2
clone_size: once
v_call: TRBV7-8

cdr3_nt: TGTGCCAGCAGTGAAGCCCAACTGCCAGGGGATACGCAGTATTTT
cdr3_aa: CASSEAQLPGDTQYF
d_call: .
j_call: TRBJ2-3
clone_size: .
v_call: TRBV2

cdr3_nt: TGTGCCAGCAGCTTCAGGGGTCTCCACACAGATACGCAGTATTTT
cdr3_aa: CASSFRGLHTDTQYF
d_call: .
j_call: TRBJ2-3
clone_size: once
v_call: TRBV7-8

cdr3_nt: TGTGCCAGCAGTTCCGGCTTCGTACTAGCTGGGTCAGATACGCAGTATTTT
cdr3_aa: CASSSGFVLAGSDTQYF
d_call: .
j_call: TRBJ2-3
clone_size: .
v_call: TRBV28

cdr3_nt: TGTGCCAGCAGCCAAGGAGTCATGAAGACTAATCAGCCCCAGCATTTT
cdr3_aa: CASSQGVMKTNQPQHF
d_call: .
j_call: TRBJ1-5
clone_size: .
v_call: TRBV4-2